This entry is about one TCR beta chain. CDR3 length: 14 amino acids. CDR1 and CDR2 (germline): MNHEY, SMNVEV (reference sequence). With 5 bases removed from V and 1 base from J, the gap between germline ends came to 11 bases. This entry belongs to a study of metastatic and nonmetastatic thyroid tumors. Treatment of any kind had been given to no patient before thyroid surgery. TCRdb ran MiXCR on the PCR reads. Of tens of thousands of clones in the sample, approximately 19% were seen once. This chain connects TRBV27 to TRBJ1-1; perhaps TRBD1 as D (6 bases). The sample comprised blood. The origin of this receptor is a female donor with papillary thyroid cancer or a benign thyroid nodule (not recorded which). Some clones in this sample may be carry-over from other donors' samples. CDR3 amino acids: CASSPLDRNTEAFF. As DNA, the CDR3 is TGTGCCAGCAGTCCGTTGGACAGGAACACTGAAGCTTTCTTT.